These T cell receptor beta chains were read from a single sample in a study of T cell responses to AZD1222 COVID-19 vaccine. Data came from immunoSEQ multiplex PCR; TCRdb stores just in-frame clones and leaves some out. The data hold about 79,000 clones, with under 95% observed a single time. The input for sequencing was peripheral blood, taken on day 0 of MenACWY control vaccination. All receptors come from an adult in good health. Each CDR3 is given with its conserved first and last residue. Fields, in order: D gene, J gene, V gene, clone size, CDR3 DNA, CDR3 protein. The D gene is left open where the match is weak. For some rows the clone size is stated as once, few or many, or as a class when expanded; others skip it.

>TRBD2|TRBJ2-3|TRBV7-3|NA
TGTGCCAGCAGCTTAGCGGGGGTAGATACGCAGTATTTT
CASSLAGVDTQYF
>NA|TRBJ1-1|TRBV28|once
TGTGCCAGCAGCCTGGACAGAGGGACTGAAGCTTTCTTT
CASSLDRGTEAFF
>NA|TRBJ2-7|TRBV6-5|once
TGTGCCAGCAGTTACTCACGGAGCGCTACCTACGAGCAGTACTTC
CASSYSRSATYEQYF
>NA|TRBJ1-2|TRBV16|NA
TGTGCCAGCAGCCAATCTCGGGAGTATGGCTACACCTTC
CASSQSREYGYTF
>NA|TRBJ2-4|TRBV10-3|NA
TGTGCCATCAGTGATAAAGAGGGTTTAGCAAACATTCAGTACTTC
CAISDKEGLANIQYF
>NA|TRBJ2-2|TRBV25-1|NA
TGTGCCAGCAGTGAATTAGGGGGGCCGGGTCCCGGGGAGCTGTTTTTT
CASSELGGPGPGELFF
>TRBD1|TRBJ2-7|TRBV19|NA
TGTGCCAGTAGTATAGGAAGACAGGGGGACTACGAGCAGTACTTC
CASSIGRQGDYEQYF
>NA|TRBJ1-2|TRBV5-1|NA
TGCGCCAGCAGCCTTACAGGGCCTGTTGGCTACACCTTC
CASSLTGPVGYTF
>TRBD2|TRBJ2-3|TRBV9|NA
TGTGCCAGCAGCGTATTTGAGCGGGGGGTTGGGGCAGATACGCAGTATTTT
CASSVFERGVGADTQYF
>TRBD1|TRBJ1-2|TRBV19|NA
TGTGCCAGTAGGACACAGGGGGTGCATGGCTACACCTTC
CASRTQGVHGYTF
>TRBD1|TRBJ1-5|TRBV6-6|NA
TGTGCCAGCAGTCAGACAGGGGATGACAATCAGCCCCAGCATTTT
CASSQTGDDNQPQHF
>NA|TRBJ1-2|TRBV5-6|NA
TGTGCCAGCAGATCGGAACGGACACAGATCTATGGCTACACCTTC
CASRSERTQIYGYTF
>TRBD1|TRBJ2-7|TRBV9|NA
TGTGCCAGCAGCGTAGGAGGGGGCAGCGAGCAGTACTTC
CASSVGGGSEQYF
>NA|TRBJ1-2|TRBV14|NA
TGTGCCAGCAGCCAAGTCCAGGGCTATGGCTACACCTTC
CASSQVQGYGYTF